These 2 T cell receptor beta chains originate from one sample sequenced in a study of identical twins. TCRdb reprocessed the 5' RACE reads with MiXCR, giving one entry per CDR3 protein. This table holds about 430,000 distinct CDR3 sequences, roughly 18% found once. The sample taken for sequencing was naive T cells sorted from blood. These receptors were collected from a man aged 50-60 years in good health.

This clonotype was seen more than once but under ten times. The chain has TRBV4-3 and TRBJ2-2, with TRBD1 identical over 7 bases. V shed 2 bases and J 6 bases; nucleotides not matched to a gene: 21. The length of the CDR3 is 20 residues. CDR1 and CDR2 (germline): LGHNA, YSLEER. The CDR3 sequence is CASSQKRWTGLERFSGELFF. Written as DNA, the CDR3 is TGCGCCAGCAGCCAAAAAAGATGGACAGGCCTCGAAAGGTTTTCCGGGGAGCTGTTTTTT.

The chain joins TRBV27 to TRBJ1-3, with D possibly being TRBD1 (6 bases). The germline CDR1 and CDR2 sequences are MNHEY and SMNVEV (reference sequence). The CDR3 is made up of 15 amino acids. Trimming cost V 7 bases and J 3 bases, with 16 bases left between them. The CDR3 bases are TGTGCCAGCATGTCCGGGGGCTCGTATGGAAACACCATATATTTT. Translating it yields CASMSGGSYGNTIYF.